The clone carrying this T cell receptor beta chain was seen once. Mismatch repair deficiency was confirmed in all patients, by PCR or immunohistochemistry. A few pembrolizumab responders had their TCRs sequenced. This record belongs to a study of PD-1 blockade in mismatch repair-deficient tumors. Study in general: All were previously treated, progressing patients with some twelve mismatch repair-deficient cancer types.

Germline-derived CDR1 and CDR2 are MNHNS and SASEGT. This CDR3 spans 14 amino acids. The junction had 12 bases not matched to a gene; V was cut back by 4 bases and J by 10 bases. Measured with immunoSEQ multiplex PCR; TCRdb has only the in-frame clones, and not every one. The sample lists about 38,000 clones; 79% were seen once. This sequence joins TRBV6-1 and TRBJ1-1, with 7 positions matching TRBD1. The sequence came from an adult with mismatch repair-deficient cancer. Here the sequenced sample was peripheral blood, taken 4 weeks after starting pembrolizumab. The CDR3 region is CASSVDRVPRAAFF. The DNA of the CDR3 is TGTGCCAGCAGTGTTGACAGGGTCCCCCGTGCAGCTTTCTTT.